The rows below give T cell receptor beta chains drawn from one sample of a study of cytomegalovirus exposure and HLA in healthy donors. The repertoire was sequenced with immunoSEQ multiplex PCR; TCRdb's copy has only in-frame clones and lacks some. The sample gives about 52,000 clones, around 52% of which show up once; about 11% is in the top ten. Input material: PBMCs. These receptors originate from a human donor in good health. Both conserved end residues are part of each CDR3. The D gene is left open where the match is weak. The size field is filled for only some rows; it gives once, few, many or a size class.

V,size,J,length,D,DNA,CDR3
TRBV18,-,TRBJ1-1,16,TRBD1,TGTGCCAGCTCCCGACAGGGGGCGGGAATGAACACTGAAGCTTTCTTT,CASSRQGAGMNTEAFF
TRBV5-1,-,TRBJ1-4,15,TRBD1,TGCGCCAGCAGCAAACTGACAGGGGTAGGAGAAAAACTGTTTTTT,CASSKLTGVGEKLFF
TRBV11-3,-,TRBJ2-5,17,-,TGTGCCAGCAGCCCGGGGCCAGGGGCAGTGGCACAAGAGACCCAGTACTTC,CASSPGPGAVAQETQYF
TRBV30,once,TRBJ1-2,14,-,TGTGCCTTGGAACGGGACAATTTTAACTATGGCTACACCTTC,CALERDNFNYGYTF
TRBV2,-,TRBJ2-3,17,TRBD2,TGTGCCAGCAGCCCGAGACTAGCGGGGGATTTCACAGATACGCAGTATTTT,CASSPRLAGDFTDTQYF
TRBV4-1,few,TRBJ2-7,15,-,TGCGCCAGCAGCCAAGCGCTCGGGGACTCCTACGAGCAGTACTTC,CASSQALGDSYEQYF
TRBV30,few,TRBJ2-7,13,TRBD1,TGTGCCTGGAGTCTGGACAGGGGCGATGAGCAGTACTTC,CAWSLDRGDEQYF
TRBV2,-,TRBJ1-5,15,TRBD1,TGTGCCAGCAGTGAGACAGGGGGATTCAATCAGCCCCAGCATTTT,CASSETGGFNQPQHF
TRBV4-1,-,TRBJ2-7,15,TRBD2,TGCGCCAGCAGCCAAGATAGGGGACTAGCTGACGAGCAGTACTTC,CASSQDRGLADEQYF
TRBV4-3,-,TRBJ2-3,15,TRBD1,TGCGCCAGCAGCCAAGCAAGGGGGCGCACAGATACGCAGTATTTT,CASSQARGRTDTQYF
TRBV6-1,-,TRBJ2-4,15,-,TGTGCCAGCATGATGGTACAGGGAGGGCCGAACATTCAGTACTTC,CASMMVQGGPNIQYF
TRBV2,-,TRBJ2-2,13,-,TGTGCCAGCAGTGAGGAGGGTACCGGGGAGCTGTTTTTT,CASSEEGTGELFF
TRBV9,-,TRBJ1-2,13,TRBD1,TGTGCCAGCAGCGTCACCGGGACAGATGGCTACACCTTC,CASSVTGTDGYTF
TRBV6-5,-,TRBJ1-2,15,TRBD1,TGTGCCAGCAGAAGGGACAGGGGGCTAGACTATGGCTACACCTTC,CASRRDRGLDYGYTF
TRBV7-9,-,TRBJ2-2,14,-,TGTGCCGAACGGGGGACTTCGAACACCGGGGAGCTGTTTTTT,CAERGTSNTGELFF
TRBV30,-,TRBJ1-5,18,TRBD1,TGTGCCTGCGTCCCCCGGGACAGGGCCCTCTATAGCAATCAGCCCCAGCATTTT,CACVPRDRALYSNQPQHF
TRBV4-1,-,TRBJ2-2,16,-,TGCGCCAGCAGCCCCTGGGGAGGGGGGGACACCGGGGAGCTGTTTTTT,CASSPWGGGDTGELFF
TRBV6-5,-,TRBJ1-2,15,-,TGTGCCAGCAGTTACGGGGCAGGGTTTCGTAGTGGCTACACCTTC,CASSYGAGFRSGYTF
TRBV29-1,-,TRBJ1-4,17,TRBD1,TGCAGCCCCTCCCCCATCCCCACAGGGGGACCTAATGAAAAACTGTTTTTT,CSPSPIPTGGPNEKLFF
TRBV27,-,TRBJ1-2,15,-,TGTGCCAGCAGTTCACTCGACGGAGCTAACTATGGCTACACCTTC,CASSSLDGANYGYTF
TRBV7-6,-,TRBJ2-5,16,-,TGTGCCAGCAGATTTAGGGGATGGGCCCTCCAAGAGACCCAGTACTTC,CASRFRGWALQETQYF
TRBV6-6,few,TRBJ1-2,13,-,TGTGCCAGCAGTTTCAGGGAGGGCTATGGCTACACCTTC,CASSFREGYGYTF
TRBV4-2,-,TRBJ2-2,16,TRBD2,TGTGCCAGCAGCCAAGATCCCCTAGCGGGACTCGGGGAGCTGTTTTTT,CASSQDPLAGLGELFF
TRBV4-2,-,TRBJ2-4,17,TRBD2,TGTGCCAGCAGCCGAGCTGGTGCAAGCGGGGGGGCAAACATTCAGTACTTC,CASSRAGASGGANIQYF
TRBV6-5,-,TRBJ2-3,15,TRBD1,TGTGCCAGCAGCCACGGGAACAGGGGAACAGATACGCAGTATTTT,CASSHGNRGTDTQYF
TRBV5-1,-,TRBJ1-2,16,-,TGCGCCAGCTCAATTAGGCAGGGAGGTGTTGGGTATGGCTACACCTTC,CASSIRQGGVGYGYTF
TRBV27,-,TRBJ1-5,17,TRBD1,TGTGCCAGCAGTTCCTATGGGACAGGATATAGCAATCAGCCCCAGCATTTT,CASSSYGTGYSNQPQHF
TRBV6-5,once,TRBJ2-7,14,TRBD2,TGTGCCAGCAGTTACTCGGGACTATCCTACGAGCAGTACTTC,CASSYSGLSYEQYF
TRBV6-5,-,TRBJ1-2,15,-,TGTGCCAGCAGTTATCGACAGCCGTCCGACTATGGCTACACCTTC,CASSYRQPSDYGYTF
TRBV5-6,-,TRBJ1-5,14,-,TGTGCCAGCACCCTTGGCCAGAACAATCAGCCCCAGCATTTT,CASTLGQNNQPQHF
TRBV6-5,-,TRBJ2-6,15,TRBD2,TGTGCCAGCAGTTGGGGGGGGTCCGGGGCCAACGTCCTGACTTTC,CASSWGGSGANVLTF
TRBV7-3,once,TRBJ1-1,13,-,TGTGCCAGCAGCTGGACAGTGGACACTGAAGCTTTCTTT,CASSWTVDTEAFF
TRBV5-1,-,TRBJ2-1,17,TRBD2,TGCGCCAGCAGCGCAACAACCGGGACTAGCGGTGGCGATGAGCAGTTCTTC,CASSATTGTSGGDEQFF
TRBV29-1,-,TRBJ1-1,14,-,TGCAGCGCCATAGACAGGACTCGAAACACTGAAGCTTTCTTT,CSAIDRTRNTEAFF
TRBV5-1,few,TRBJ1-4,14,TRBD1,TGCGCCAGCAGCTTCGGGACAGCAAATGAAAAACTGTTTTTT,CASSFGTANEKLFF
TRBV10-3,once,TRBJ1-5,13,TRBD1,TGTGCCACGACAGGGGATAGCAATCAGCCCCAGCATTTT,CATTGDSNQPQHF
TRBV7-3,few,TRBJ2-1,13,-,TGTGCCAGCAGCCCCCCAGGGGCCAATGAGCAGTTCTTC,CASSPPGANEQFF
TRBV2,-,TRBJ2-3,12,-,TGTGCCAGCATTATGTACACAGATACGCAGTATTTT,CASIMYTDTQYF
TRBV29-1,few,TRBJ2-5,14,TRBD1,TGCAGCGTTGAAAGGGACAGGCTAGGAGAGACCCAGTACTTC,CSVERDRLGETQYF
TRBV7-7,-,TRBJ2-6,16,-,TGTGCTAGCAGCCCCCAGGTCTCCTCTGGGGCCAACGTCCTGACTTTC,CASSPQVSSGANVLTF